This T cell receptor (beta chain) was sequenced during a study of T cell changes during pregnancy in multiple sclerosis. Germline V CDR1 and CDR2: MNHEY, SMNVEV (reference sequence). The V gene end was trimmed by 4 bases and the J gene end by 6 bases; junction bases not matched to a gene: 9. The CDR3 loop spans 15 amino acids. Libraries were prepared by immunoSEQ multiplex PCR; TCRdb keeps only in-frame clonotypes and omits some of them. Of 60,000 to 90,000 clones in the sample, approximately 90% were seen once. V and J are TRBV27 and TRBJ2-3, with 8 nucleotides matching TRBD1. The sequences come from peripheral blood, collected before pregnancy. The receptor was derived from a female donor with multiple sclerosis, enrolled in a pregnancy study. The DNA of the CDR3 is TGTGCCAGCAGTTCGAGGACAGGGATTAGGGATACGCAGTATTTT. Translating it yields CASSSRTGIRDTQYF.